Listed here are 24 T cell receptor beta chains from one sample, sequenced in a study of early T cells in non-severe SARS-CoV-2 infection. Each CDR3 protein is one row after TCRdb ran MiXCR on the 5' RACE reads. The table lists roughly 110,000 distinct CDR3 sequences, 11% of them singletons. Sequenced sample: whole blood. The receptors here all came from an adult who was a healthcare worker with PCR-confirmed SARS-CoV-2 infection or an uninfected control (not recorded which).

The CDR3 DNA is TGTGCCAACCGGGGTTCTAACTATGGCTACACCTTC. Encoded protein: CANRGSNYGYTF. The chain combines TRBV28 with TRBJ1-2; no clear D gene. Per the germline V gene, CDR1 is MDHEN and CDR2 is SYDVKM. Trimming cost V 10 bases and J 0 bases, with 9 bases left between them. This CDR3 has 12 residues.

The chain combines TRBV7-2 with TRBJ2-1; 8 bases are shared with TRBD2. The V gene's germline CDR1 is SGHTA and CDR2 FQGNSA. This CDR3 has 16 amino acids. The junction had 10 bases not matched to a gene; V was cut back by 5 bases and J by 4 bases. The CDR3 DNA is TGTGCCAGCAGCCGATACACTAGCGGACCTTACAATGAGCAGTTCTTC. This sequence encodes CASSRYTSGPYNEQFF.

This clonotype was seen many times. CDR3 coding DNA: TGTGCCAGCGCGGTCGACCGAGGCCCGACCTACGAGCAGTACTTC. Residues: CASAVDRGPTYEQYF. The chain carries TRBV11-2 and TRBJ2-7; D gene unclear. Germline assignment: CDR1 SGHAT and CDR2 FQNNGV. Trimming took 8 bases from V and 2 from J, leaving 19 bases between them. The CDR3 is 15 amino acids.

This clonotype was counted many times. The chain employs TRBV7-7 and TRBJ2-1; no reliable D call. Germline lookup yields CDR1 SSHAT and CDR2 FNYEAQ (reference sequence). The CDR3 contains 15 residues. The germline V and J ends were trimmed by 5 bases and 0 bases, with 11 bases remaining between them. The CDR3, as DNA: TGTGCCAGCAGCCCAGACTTTTTCTCCTACAATGAGCAGTTCTTC. Protein sequence: CASSPDFFSYNEQFF. Filled out from reference TRBV7-7 and TRBJ2-1, the complete variable domain reads GAGVSQSPRYKVTKRGQDVTLRCDPISSHATLYWYQQALGQGPEFLTYFNYEAQPDKSGLPSDRFSAERPEGSISTLTIQRTEQRDSAMYRCASSPDFFSYNEQFFGPGTRLTVL.

This clonotype was seen a handful of times. The chain recombines TRBV4-1 with TRBJ1-1; the match to TRBD1 covers 7 bases. The germline CDR1 and CDR2 sequences are MGHRA and YSYEKL. The ends lost 1 base at V and 1 base at J; junction bases unmatched: 3. The CDR3 is 15 residues long. The CDR3: CASSQGQGKNTEAFF. The CDR3 coding sequence is TGCGCCAGCAGCCAAGGACAGGGTAAGAACACTGAAGCTTTCTTT.

V usage is TRBV3-1 and J usage is TRBJ1-2, with D possibly being TRBD1 (5 bases). CDR3 size: 14 residues. CDR1 is LGHDT and CDR2 is YNNKEL in the germline V gene (reference sequence). Trimming took 0 bases from V and 6 from J, leaving 11 bases between them. The CDR3 is CASSQEGGRDGYTF. CDR3 nucleotides: TGTGCCAGCAGCCAAGAAGGTGGCAGGGATGGCTACACCTTC.

The chain carries TRBV5-6 and TRBJ2-3; D is possibly TRBD1 (5 bases). The CDR3 is 16 residues long. The germline V and J ends were trimmed by 0 bases and 4 bases, with 15 bases remaining between them. Germline V CDR1 and CDR2: SGHDT, YYEEEE. The CDR3 nucleotides are TGTGCCAGCAGCTTGGCCTACGGAAAGGGGCCAGATACGCAGTATTTT. Translation gives CASSLAYGKGPDTQYF.

This clonotype has ten or more counts. The chain couples TRBV28 to TRBJ2-3; 8 nucleotides line up with TRBD2. CDR3 size: 14 residues. From germline, CDR1 is MDHEN and CDR2 SYDVKM. V lost 3 bases to trimming and J lost 3 bases; unmatched junction nucleotides: 2. CDR3 residues: CASSFAGGTDTQYF. Written as DNA, the CDR3 is TGTGCCAGCAGTTTTGCGGGAGGAACAGATACGCAGTATTTT.

This clonotype was found a few times. CDR3 region: CASSIRTRRFF. The CDR3 DNA reads TGTGCCAGCAGCATACGGACTAGGAGGTTCTTC. V and J are TRBV5-6 and TRBJ2-1, with 7 bases aligning to TRBD2. Trimming at V came to 4 bases and at J to 15 bases, leaving 7 bases not matched to a gene. The CDR3 is 11 residues long. The germline V gene has CDR1 SGHDT and CDR2 YYEEEE.

This clonotype was seen at least ten times. The chain has TRBV19 and TRBJ2-1; D might be TRBD2 (6 bases). V shed 3 bases and J shed 7 bases, with 10 bases lying between them. The CDR3 is 13 residues long. Germline-derived CDR1 and CDR2 are LNHDA and SQIVND (reference sequence). CDR3 residues: CASSIGTPNEQFF. The CDR3, as DNA: TGTGCCAGTAGTATCGGGACTCCGAATGAGCAGTTCTTC.

This clonotype appeared a few times. The chain carries TRBV28 and TRBJ2-5, with 11 bases matching TRBD1. The trim removed 5 bases at V and 4 bases at J, leaving 9 bases unmatched. Germline V gene lookup returns CDR1 MDHEN and CDR2 SYDVKM. The CDR3 is 16 residues long. The CDR3 loop is CASSLNTGTGGETQYF. The CDR3 bases are TGTGCCAGCAGTCTTAATACCGGGACAGGGGGAGAGACCCAGTACTTC.

This clonotype was detected many times. The chain combines TRBV28 with TRBJ2-3; D is possibly TRBD2 (6 bases). Trimming left V 4 bases short and J 3 bases short, with 11 bases between. Germline V gene lookup returns CDR1 MDHEN and CDR2 SYDVKM. This CDR3 region has 14 residues. The CDR3 region is CASSYGGATDTQYF. The CDR3 nucleotides are TGTGCCAGCAGTTATGGAGGGGCAACAGATACGCAGTATTTT. Variable domain in full (rest from reference TRBV28 and TRBJ2-3): DVKVTQSSRYLVKRTGEKVFLECVQDMDHENMFWYRQDPGLGLRLIYFSYDVKMKEKGDIPEGYSVSREKKERFSLILESASTNQTSMYLCASSYGGATDTQYFGPGTRLTVL.

Ten or more counts support this clonotype. The chain carries TRBV6-2 or TRBV6-3 and TRBJ2-4, with D perhaps given as TRBD1 or TRBD2 (5 bases each). In germline, CDR1 is MNHEY, CDR2 SVGEGT. The V gene lost 5 bases and the J gene lost 9 bases, with 26 bases spanning the gap. This CDR3 has 17 residues. The CDR3 nucleotides read TGTGCCAGCAGTCTACTGGGGTGGGTTCGGGGACCGGCCATTCAGTACTTC. Protein: CASSLLGWVRGPAIQYF.

This clonotype was observed many times. The chain couples TRBV28 to TRBJ1-3, with D unclear. The CDR3 totals 14 residues. Germline-derived CDR1 and CDR2 are MDHEN and SYDVKM. V was cut by 1 base and J by 1 base, with 5 bases left in between. In nucleotides, the CDR3 is TGTGCCAGCAGTTTATACCATTCTGGAAACACCATATATTTT. This encodes CASSLYHSGNTIYF.

The chain joins TRBV29-1 to TRBJ1-1, with D possibly matching TRBD1 (5 bases). Germline loops: CDR1 SQVTM, CDR2 ANQGSEA. Trimming removed 3 bases at V and 7 bases at J, with 12 bases between. This CDR3 region has 12 residues. The CDR3 region is CSVDGGLSEAFF. The CDR3 DNA reads TGCAGCGTTGACGGGGGTCTTAGTGAAGCTTTCTTT.

The chain is built from TRBV20-1 and TRBJ2-6; D is undetermined. The CDR3 length is 15 residues. Germline assignment: CDR1 DFQATT and CDR2 SNEGSKA (reference sequence). V was clipped by 8 bases and J by 0 bases, with 14 bases between them. DNA of the CDR3: TGCAGTTCGAATCCTCTAAGCTCTGGGGCCAACGTCCTGACTTTC. Protein product: CSSNPLSSGANVLTF.

The V and J genes are TRBV2 and TRBJ2-1; 9 bases are shared with TRBD2. V shed 2 bases and J 0 bases; nucleotides not matched to a gene: 14. The CDR3 runs 20 residues. Germline assignment: CDR1 SNHLY and CDR2 FYNNEI. The CDR3 protein is CASSELGGGAGGLSYNEQFF. In DNA form, the CDR3 reads TGTGCCAGCAGTGAATTGGGTGGAGGCGCGGGAGGGCTCTCCTACAATGAGCAGTTCTTC.

This clonotype was counted many times. The chain combines TRBV5-1 with TRBJ2-7, with unresolved D. V shed 4 bases and J shed 2 bases, with 13 bases lying between them. Germline V lookup: CDR1 SGHRS, CDR2 YFSETQ. The CDR3 spans 14 residues. CDR3 in DNA: TGCGCCAGCAGCCCCGGATTTTCGCCCTACGAGCAGTACTTC. This codes for CASSPGFSPYEQYF.

This clonotype was seen ten or more times. V is TRBV2 and J is TRBJ2-1; 7 bases align to TRBD2. Germline loops: CDR1 SNHLY, CDR2 FYNNEI. With 5 bases clipped from V and 5 bases from J, the junction kept 9 bases outside the gene matches. The CDR3 runs 15 residues. The CDR3 nucleotides are TGTGCCAGCAGTTCCGGGACTACTTCACACAATGAGCAGTTCTTC. It translates to CASSSGTTSHNEQFF.

This clonotype was recorded a few times. V gene TRBV12-3 or TRBV12-4 combines with J gene TRBJ2-1; TRBD1 agrees at 8 bases. This CDR3 has 15 residues. J gave up 8 bases and V 5 bases, and 11 bases lay outside the gene matches. The CDR3 DNA is TGTGCCAGCAGTCAATCGGGACAGGTTTTTCATGAGCAGTTCTTC. Translating it yields CASSQSGQVFHEQFF.

This clonotype was observed many times. This chain links TRBV12-3 or TRBV12-4 with TRBJ2-7; D unclear. The V end lost 2 bases, the J end lost 5 bases, and 10 bases lay between the germline ends. This CDR3 has 13 residues. The chain's CDR3 is CASSLRIRDEQYF. In nucleotides, the CDR3 is TGTGCCAGCAGTTTACGTATCCGTGACGAGCAGTACTTC.

The table lists this clonotype with many counts. The CDR3 DNA reads TGCGCCAGCAGCCTCGCCGGGGGGGTCTTCTACGAGCAGTACTTC. The encoded protein is CASSLAGGVFYEQYF. This chain joins TRBV5-1 and TRBJ2-7, with 8 nucleotides matching TRBD2. The CDR3 loop spans 15 amino acids. Germline values: CDR1 SGHRS, CDR2 YFSETQ. V shed 4 bases, J shed 3 bases, and the junction held 9 bases outside the gene matches.

This clonotype was counted ten times or more. The genes are TRBV28 and TRBJ1-1; D call uncertain. Germline CDR1 reads MDHEN; CDR2 reads SYDVKM. CDR3 length: 15 amino acids. V was shortened by 4 bases and J by 0 bases, with 12 bases between the two germline ends. CDR3 sequence (DNA): TGTGCCAGCAGTTCCTTCACAGCGATGAACACTGAAGCTTTCTTT. Translating it yields CASSSFTAMNTEAFF.

This clonotype was observed at least ten times. The chain employs TRBV12-3 or TRBV12-4 and TRBJ1-2; a weak D match, TRBD1 (5 bases). This CDR3 contains 14 residues. V was pared by 3 bases and J by 8 bases, with 16 bases between. The CDR3 here is CASSFTGEIRGYTF. In nucleotides, the CDR3 is TGTGCCAGCAGTTTTACAGGTGAAATAAGAGGCTACACCTTC.